This passage covers 23 T cell receptor beta chains from one sample sequenced in a study of CD8 T cells in ankylosing spondylitis. A single record per CDR3 protein comes from TCRdb applying MiXCR to the 5' RACE reads. Of approximately 340,000 distinct CDR3 sequences detected, under 15% appear once; the ten largest clones hold 1.1%. Source material: blood, either unsorted or a sorted T cell fraction (not recorded which). These receptors all come from a male donor with ankylosing spondylitis or in good health (not recorded which).

This clonotype was detected only a few times. The junction departs from germline at one end; a sequencing error may be responsible. The chain uses TRBV25-1 and TRBJ2-7; possible D gene TRBD1, 6 bases. The CDR3 loop spans 11 amino acids. Germline CDR1 and CDR2: MGHDK and SYGVNS. CDR3 loop: CASSDLDSSGF. CDR3 nucleotides: TGTGCCAGCAGTGACCTGGACAGTTCTGGCTTC.

This clonotype has only a few counts. This chain uses TRBV5-1 with TRBJ2-1; maybe TRBD2 (6 bases). From germline, CDR1 is SGHRS and CDR2 YFSETQ. Trimming cost V 2 bases and J 6 bases, with 15 bases left between them. CDR3 length: 15 amino acids. CDR3 loop: CASSFFPGTFNEQFF. The CDR3 bases are TGCGCCAGCAGCTTTTTCCCCGGGACTTTCAATGAGCAGTTCTTC.

This clonotype occurred a few times. The genes are TRBV7-2 and TRBJ2-5; tentatively, D is TRBD1 (6 bases). Germline values: CDR1 SGHTA, CDR2 FQGNSA. With 3 bases removed from V and 4 bases from J, the gap between germline ends came to 15 bases. This CDR3 is 15 amino acids long. This CDR3 is CASSFQSKTGETQYF. The DNA of the CDR3 is TGTGCCAGCAGCTTCCAGTCCAAGACAGGAGAGACCCAGTACTTC.

This clonotype occurred a few times. The rearrangement links TRBV7-2 to TRBJ2-5, with unresolved D. The CDR3 is 15 amino acids. The V gene's germline CDR1 is SGHTA and CDR2 FQGNSA. Trimming took 5 bases from V and 3 from J, leaving 16 bases between them. The DNA of the CDR3 is TGTGCCAGCAGCAGATCCCTCGTGTGGGAAGAGACCCAGTACTTC. Protein sequence: CASSRSLVWEETQYF.

This chain links TRBV4-1 with TRBJ1-6; D not resolved. Between the trimmed V and J ends, which lost 1 base and 4 bases, there was a span of 5 bases. The CDR3 is made up of 14 amino acids. Per the germline V gene, CDR1 is MGHRA and CDR2 is YSYEKL. This CDR3 reads CASSQVQYNSPLHF. As DNA, the CDR3 is TGCGCCAGCAGCCAAGTCCAGTATAATTCACCCCTCCACTTT.

This clonotype was counted ten times or more. This chain uses TRBV10-3 with TRBJ1-2; no reliable D call. V lost 7 bases and J 4 bases, leaving 10 bases between the germline ends. This CDR3 is 12 amino acids long. The germline V gene has CDR1 ENHRY and CDR2 SYGVKD. CDR3 residues: CAITETSYGYTF. CDR3 sequence (DNA): TGTGCCATCACCGAGACGAGCTATGGCTACACCTTC.

The chain joins TRBV27 to TRBJ2-1, with 8 bases lining up with TRBD1. The ends lost 3 bases at V and 6 bases at J; junction bases unmatched: 7. This CDR3 region has 15 residues. Germline CDR1 MNHEY, CDR2 SMNVEV (reference sequence). The chain's CDR3 is CASSFRGLPPNEQFF. In nucleotides, the CDR3 is TGTGCCAGCAGTTTCAGGGGGCTACCCCCCAATGAGCAGTTCTTC.

This clonotype was detected ten times or more. The CDR3 loop is CASSQTGQGSTDTQYF. CDR3 sequence (DNA): TGTGCCAGCAGTCAAACCGGACAGGGTAGCACAGATACGCAGTATTTT. This chain joins TRBV2 and TRBJ2-3, with 8 positions matching TRBD1. The germline V gene encodes CDR1 SNHLY and CDR2 FYNNEI. V was pared by 5 bases and J by 0 bases, with 7 bases of the junction left unmatched. The CDR3 totals 16 residues.

This clonotype has a count of ten or more. The genes are TRBV12-3 or TRBV12-4 and TRBJ1-1, with D unresolved. The CDR3 contains 12 residues. Between the trimmed V and J ends, which lost 3 bases and 8 bases, there was a span of 10 bases. The CDR3 DNA reads as TGTGCCAGCAGTTTTAGTTACCAGGAAGCTTTCTTT. Its protein is CASSFSYQEAFF.

There are a few counts of this clonotype. The rearrangement links TRBV12-3 or TRBV12-4 to TRBJ2-1; tentative D call: TRBD1 (6 bases). V lost 1 base and J 5 bases, leaving 12 bases between the germline ends. This CDR3 region has 15 residues. The CDR3 coding sequence is TGTGCCAGCAGTTTAGACGACCAGGGGAACAATGAGCAGTTCTTC. Translated: CASSLDDQGNNEQFF.

This clonotype was observed many times. This chain uses TRBV20-1 with TRBJ2-1; possibly TRBD1 for D (6 bases). CDR1 and CDR2 (germline): DFQATT, SNEGSKA (reference sequence). The CDR3 extends over 14 amino acids. Trimming shortened V by 7 bases and J by 10 bases, and 23 bases separated the two germline ends. The CDR3 loop reads CSVRQGGLRKEQFF. CDR3 bases: TGCAGTGTCCGTCAAGGGGGTTTACGGAAAGAGCAGTTCTTC.

The chain combines TRBV6-2 or TRBV6-3 with TRBJ1-2; tentatively, D is TRBD1 (6 bases). This CDR3 comprises 15 residues. Trimming cost V 0 bases and J 6 bases, with 14 bases left between them. Germline V gives CDR1 MNHEY, CDR2 SVGEGT. Here the CDR3 reads CASSYSDRPANGYTF. CDR3 bases: TGTGCCAGCAGTTACTCTGACAGGCCGGCGAATGGCTACACCTTC.

This clonotype was found many times. The J gene is TRBJ2-4, the V gene TRBV12-3 or TRBV12-4, with D uncertain. This CDR3 has 13 residues. The V and J ends lost 11 bases and 7 bases respectively, with 18 bases between them. Here the CDR3 DNA reads TGTGCCGGTTCACGAGGAGCGACGAACATTCAGTACTTC. Translated, it gives CAGSRGATNIQYF.

In its sample, this clonotype was seen many times. This chain joins TRBV10-3 and TRBJ1-2; 7 bases are a match to TRBD1. This CDR3 comprises 13 residues. V was clipped by 8 bases and J by 1 base; unmatched bases: 4. CDR1 ENHRY and CDR2 SYGVKD come from the germline V gene. The CDR3 region is CAIRDRDNYGYTF. The CDR3, as DNA: TGTGCCATCCGGGACAGAGATAACTATGGCTACACCTTC.

The V and J genes are TRBV5-1 and TRBJ2-1, with no clear D. The length of the CDR3 is 14 residues. In germline, CDR1 is SGHRS, CDR2 YFSETQ. The V end was cut by 4 bases, the J end by 8 bases, with 16 bases between. The CDR3 nucleotides are TGCGCCAGCAGCCACGCGGTGGGGTCCCATGAGCAGTTCTTC. Protein: CASSHAVGSHEQFF.

This sequence joins TRBV4-2 and TRBJ2-1; D call uncertain. This CDR3 contains 17 residues. V was shortened by 4 bases and J by 0 bases, with 16 bases between the two germline ends. Germline V gene data show CDR1 as LGHNA and CDR2 as YNFKEQ. CDR3 bases: TGTGCCAGCAGCCCCCGCCTTATAACGAGCTCCTACAATGAGCAGTTCTTC. Translating gives CASSPRLITSSYNEQFF.

The table lists this clonotype with a few counts. The J gene is TRBJ2-3, the V gene TRBV5-1, with TRBD2 matching over 7 bases. V lost 2 bases, J lost 3 bases, and 9 bases stayed unmatched. This CDR3 is 16 amino acids long. Germline CDR1 is SGHRS and CDR2 is YFSETQ. CDR3 in amino acids: CASSFMAGVGTDTQYF. The DNA for the CDR3 is TGCGCCAGCAGCTTCATGGCGGGAGTTGGGACAGATACGCAGTATTTT.

The V and J genes are TRBV12-3 or TRBV12-4 and TRBJ2-3; D tentatively fits TRBD1 or TRBD2 (5 bases each). The CDR3 is 14 amino acids. V was pared by 8 bases and J by 0 bases, with 12 bases between. The DNA of the CDR3 is TGTGCCAGCCGAGAGGGGTCTAGCACAGATACGCAGTATTTT. As protein: CASREGSSTDTQYF.

Many counts were recorded for this clonotype. This chain joins TRBV5-1 and TRBJ2-7, with 7 nucleotides matching TRBD1. The CDR3 extends over 12 amino acids. Germline CDR1 reads SGHRS; CDR2 reads YFSETQ. V lost 0 bases, J lost 10 bases, and 4 bases stayed unmatched. CDR3 sequence: CASSLDRGRQYF. The CDR3 bases are TGCGCCAGCAGCTTGGACAGGGGTAGACAGTACTTC.

The rearrangement uses TRBV20-1 and TRBJ2-3; tentative D call: TRBD2 (6 bases). Trimming removed 3 bases from V and 5 bases from J, with 21 bases in between. This CDR3 has 16 amino acids. CDR1 and CDR2 from the germline V gene are DFQATT and SNEGSKA (reference sequence). The CDR3 reads CSAREGGGRLGDTQYF. As DNA, the CDR3 is TGCAGTGCTAGGGAGGGAGGCGGACGGTTGGGAGATACGCAGTATTTT.

The rearrangement uses TRBV20-1 and TRBJ2-1; TRBD2 agrees at 14 bases. Looked up from germline, CDR1 is DFQATT and CDR2 is SNEGSKA (reference sequence). Trimming removed 3 bases from V and 9 bases from J; junction bases left unmatched: 7. This CDR3 has 15 amino acids. The CDR3 loop is CSASAGLAGGGEQFF. Written as DNA, the CDR3 is TGCAGTGCTAGTGCCGGACTAGCGGGGGGTGGTGAGCAGTTCTTC.

The chain combines TRBV10-1 with TRBJ2-1, with D unresolved. This CDR3 spans 14 amino acids. Germline CDR1 is WNHNN and CDR2 is SYGVQD (reference sequence). Trimming took 4 bases from V and 4 from J, leaving 11 bases between them. This chain's CDR3 is CASSGVSSYNEQFF. The DNA for the CDR3 is TGCGCCAGCAGTGGTGTTAGCTCTTACAATGAGCAGTTCTTC.

The chain employs TRBV12-3 or TRBV12-4 and TRBJ2-7; 10 bases are a match to TRBD2. J lost 7 bases, V lost 6 bases, and 6 bases had no gene match. The CDR3 is 13 residues long. The CDR3 nucleotides read TGTGCCAGCAGAACCCTAGCGGGGGTGGAGCAGTACTTC. Protein: CASRTLAGVEQYF.